This T cell receptor (beta chain) was captured in a study of T cells in Graves' hyperthyroidism and ophthalmopathy. Amplified TCR beta CDR3 regions derived from RNA transcripts. An initial round of RT-PCR targeting the TCR CDR3 relied on the HTBI primer set. TCRdb re-analysed the multiplex PCR reads in MiXCR, keeping a single row per CDR3 protein. The sample lists more than 500,000 distinct CDR3 sequences, about 17% seen once, with 3.5% to 4% in the top ten. This clonotype was seen only a few times. Antigen specificity is unknown. Uncontrolled infections, other autoimmune diseases, pregnancy or lactation led to exclusion of patients. The diagnoses drew upon clinical symptoms, serum thyroxine and TRAb, thyroid ultrasound and orbital computed tomography. Each 10 ml fresh peripheral blood draw supplied the PBMCs. Study findings and constraints: Ophthalmopathy was distinguished from stable hyperthyroidism by 13 V-J signatures.

The germline gives CDR1 MDHEN, CDR2 SYDVKM. CDR3 length: 14 residues. V was pared by 1 base and J by 9 bases, with 13 bases between. The TCR originated in a woman aged 25 to 39 with Graves' hyperthyroidism. Source material: blood. This chain uses TRBV28 with TRBJ2-1; D is perhaps TRBD1 or TRBD2 (6 bases each). The CDR3, as DNA: TGTGCCAGCAGTTTATTACAGGGAGCGGGTGAGCAGTTCTTC. This codes for CASSLLQGAGEQFF.